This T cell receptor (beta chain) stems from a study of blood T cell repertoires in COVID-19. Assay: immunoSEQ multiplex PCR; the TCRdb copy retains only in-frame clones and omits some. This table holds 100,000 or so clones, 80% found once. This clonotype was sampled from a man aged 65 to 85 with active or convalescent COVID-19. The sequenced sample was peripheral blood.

CDR3 sequence (DNA): TGTGCCAGCAGAAGAGGGCTAGGTAATTCACCCCTCCACTTT. As protein: CASRRGLGNSPLHF. This rearrangement joins TRBV28 to TRBJ1-6; no firm D call. Trimming removed 6 bases at V and 6 bases at J, with 12 bases between. The CDR3 consists of 14 residues. Germline-derived CDR1 and CDR2 are MDHEN and SYDVKM.